What follows describes a single TCR beta chain. Its specificity is unknown. TCRdb called the reads again in MiXCR, with one record for every CDR3 protein. This sample has 310,000 or so distinct CDR3 sequences, with approximately 25% found just once. CDR3 size: 15 residues. In germline, CDR1 is LNHDA, CDR2 SQIVND (reference sequence). V lost 1 base to trimming and J lost 0 bases, with 9 bases between them. The data originate from a study of T cell repertoires in cytomegalovirus infection. Study-wide background: Indications of both CMV infection and matching HLA type were provided by public TCR beta signatures.

The study's findings and limits: HLA-C-restricted CMV clonotypes gave the most frequent clonotype in two of eight donors. There were carriers of CMV plus the relevant HLA, and cumulative public TCR beta family frequency identified them.

The specimen was cultured PBMCs, collected from culture after CMV antigen stimulation. This sequence was found in a human donor in good health (CMV status not recorded). Some clones in this sample may be carry-over from other donors' samples. The chain joins TRBV19 to TRBJ2-5; a possible D gene is TRBD1 (5 bases). CDR3 nucleotides: TGTGCCAGTAGTATAGTCTCAGGGAACCAAGAGACCCAGTACTTC. Protein sequence: CASSIVSGNQETQYF.